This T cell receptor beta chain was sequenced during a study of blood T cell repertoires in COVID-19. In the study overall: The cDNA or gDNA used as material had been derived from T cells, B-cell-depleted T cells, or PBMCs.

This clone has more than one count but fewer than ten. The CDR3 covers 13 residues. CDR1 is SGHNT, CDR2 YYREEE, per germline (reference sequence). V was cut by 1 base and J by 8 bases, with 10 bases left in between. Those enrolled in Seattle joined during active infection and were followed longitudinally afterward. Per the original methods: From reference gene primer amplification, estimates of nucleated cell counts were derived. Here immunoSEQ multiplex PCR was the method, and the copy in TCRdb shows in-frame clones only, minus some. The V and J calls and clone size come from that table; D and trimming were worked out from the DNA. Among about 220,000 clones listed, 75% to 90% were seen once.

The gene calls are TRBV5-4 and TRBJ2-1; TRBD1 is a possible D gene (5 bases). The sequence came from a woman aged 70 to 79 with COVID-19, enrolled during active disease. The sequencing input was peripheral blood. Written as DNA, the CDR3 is TGTGCCAGCAGCTTGTTTCAGGGCGATGAGCAGTTCTTC. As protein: CASSLFQGDEQFF.